Listed below are T cell receptor beta chains from one sample, sequenced in a study of spatial heterogeneity in lung cancer. Via MiXCR, TCRdb re-called the 5' RACE reads, giving one row per CDR3 protein. The sample contains around 92,000 distinct CDR3 sequences, around 12% of which appear only once. The sequencing here drew on PBMCs, taken at surgery. The origin of the receptors is a male donor with early-stage non-small cell lung cancer. CDR3s include the opening cysteine and the closing phenylalanine or tryptophan. A D gene is named only where the DNA matches it firmly. Where a row states a size, it is once, few, many or the class of an expanded clone; other rows omit it.

V gene	D gene	clone size	J gene	CDR3 protein	CDR3 DNA
TRBV7-2	TRBD1	-	TRBJ2-5	CASRRQGAPQETQYF	TGTGCCAGCAGGAGACAGGGGGCACCCCAAGAGACCCAGTACTTC
TRBV3-1	TRBD1	many	TRBJ1-5	CASSQTGGNQPQHF	TGTGCCAGCAGCCAGACAGGGGGCAATCAGCCCCAGCATTTT
TRBV11-1	TRBD1	few	TRBJ2-7	CASSFDRGGFYEQYF	TGTGCCAGCAGCTTCGACAGGGGGGGATTCTACGAGCAGTACTTC
TRBV6-2/TRBV6-3	-	few	TRBJ1-1	CASSEIGWNTEAFF	TGTGCCAGCAGTGAAATAGGGTGGAACACTGAAGCTTTCTTT
TRBV6-4	-	few	TRBJ2-7	CASRISGTYEQYF	TGTGCCAGCAGAATCTCAGGGACCTACGAGCAGTACTTC
TRBV9	-	-	TRBJ2-5	CASSVGAGGRQETQYF	TGTGCCAGCAGCGTAGGAGCTGGCGGGCGACAAGAGACCCAGTACTTC
TRBV5-5	TRBD1	few	TRBJ2-5	CASSLFGQVQETQYF	TGTGCCAGCAGCTTGTTTGGACAGGTCCAAGAGACCCAGTACTTC
TRBV7-9	-	-	TRBJ2-7	CASSPGLIGSYLYEQYF	TGTGCCAGCAGCCCGGGGTTAATCGGGTCCTACCTCTACGAGCAGTACTTC
TRBV30	-	-	TRBJ1-1	CAWSRNTEAFF	TGTGCCTGGAGTCGGAACACTGAAGCTTTCTTT
TRBV6-2/TRBV6-3	-	-	TRBJ1-2	CASSRAGSYGYTF	TGTGCCAGCAGCAGAGCAGGGTCCTATGGCTACACCTTC
TRBV6-5	TRBD2	-	TRBJ2-1	CASSYSLLAGSYNEQFF	TGTGCCAGCAGTTACAGTTTACTAGCGGGCTCCTACAATGAGCAGTTCTTC
TRBV20-1	-	-	TRBJ1-1	CSARGGYTEAFF	TGCAGTGCACGGGGAGGGTACACTGAAGCTTTCTTT
TRBV5-1	-	few	TRBJ2-6	CASSRQIISGANVLTF	TGCGCCAGTTCTCGACAGATAATCTCTGGGGCCAACGTCCTGACTTTC
TRBV5-1	-	few	TRBJ2-1	CASSRSRGVVYDEQFF	TGCGCCAGCAGTCGATCTAGGGGAGTTGTATATGATGAGCAGTTCTTC
TRBV4-3	-	-	TRBJ2-7	CASSQDTGSLPYEQYF	TGCGCCAGCAGCCAAGATACGGGCTCCCTGCCCTACGAGCAGTACTTC
TRBV4-3	-	many	TRBJ1-2	CASSQDISYGYTF	TGCGCCAGCAGCCAAGATATTTCCTATGGCTACACCTTC
TRBV13	-	few	TRBJ1-5	CASSYRPGEPQHF	TGTGCCAGCAGTTATAGGCCGGGGGAGCCCCAGCATTTT
TRBV4-2	-	few	TRBJ2-7	CASSQDRGALGEQYF	TGTGCCAGCAGCCAAGACAGGGGCGCCTTGGGAGAGCAGTACTTC
TRBV20-1	-	many	TRBJ1-4	CSASRGMTEKLFF	TGCAGTGCTAGTCGGGGAATGACTGAAAAACTGTTTTTT
TRBV19	-	-	TRBJ2-2	CASSIARGMNTGELFF	TGTGCCAGTAGTATAGCCAGGGGAATGAACACCGGGGAGCTGTTTTTT
TRBV27	TRBD2	-	TRBJ2-1	CASSGLAEENEQFF	TGTGCCAGCAGCGGACTAGCGGAGGAGAATGAGCAGTTCTTC
TRBV12-3/TRBV12-4	-	few	TRBJ1-4	CASTGGLYEKLFF	TGTGCCAGCACGGGAGGATTGTATGAAAAACTGTTTTTT
TRBV6-1	-	few	TRBJ2-4	CASMDLAKNIQYF	TGTGCCAGCATGGATCTAGCCAAAAACATTCAGTACTTC
TRBV23-1	TRBD1	once	TRBJ2-2	CASSSTGGSSNTGELFF	TGCGCCAGCAGTTCCACAGGGGGCAGTTCGAACACCGGGGAGCTGTTTTTT
TRBV5-1	-	few	TRBJ1-4	CASSFEGEKLFF	TGCGCCAGCAGCTTTGAAGGGGAAAAACTGTTTTTT
TRBV4-3	TRBD1	-	TRBJ1-1	CASSQGSGTGVDGMNTEAFF	TGCGCCAGCAGCCAAGGGTCAGGAACAGGGGTCGATGGAATGAACACTGAAGCTTTCTTT
TRBV7-2	-	few	TRBJ2-7	CASRPQRGGGEQYF	TGTGCCAGCAGGCCCCAAAGGGGGGGTGGCGAGCAGTACTTC
TRBV5-1	TRBD1	-	TRBJ2-7	CASSLEGTGTYEQYF	TGCGCCAGCAGCTTGGAGGGGACAGGCACCTACGAGCAGTACTTC
TRBV2	-	many	TRBJ2-7	CASSYRTLSYEQYF	TGTGCCAGCAGTTACAGGACGCTATCCTACGAGCAGTACTTC
TRBV7-2	-	once	TRBJ2-5	CASLRGGYGTQYF	TGTGCCAGCCTAAGGGGGGGTTATGGGACCCAGTACTTC
TRBV6-5	-	few	TRBJ2-4	CASSPGLGKNIQYF	TGTGCCAGCAGCCCTGGACTGGGCAAAAACATTCAGTACTTC
TRBV7-2	-	few	TRBJ2-1	CASSYPGTSVGNEQFF	TGTGCCAGCAGTTACCCGGGGACGTCGGTCGGGAATGAGCAGTTCTTC
TRBV27	-	few	TRBJ2-1	CASSPRNRGSYNEQFF	TGTGCCAGCAGCCCTAGGAATCGCGGGTCCTACAATGAGCAGTTCTTC
TRBV7-9	-	few	TRBJ2-7	CASSLPTGEGEQYF	TGTGCCAGCAGCCTCCCCACAGGGGAGGGCGAGCAGTACTTC
TRBV6-5	-	-	TRBJ2-3	CASSKGRVQGDTQYF	TGTGCCAGCAGCAAAGGACGGGTTCAGGGAGATACGCAGTATTTT
TRBV7-9	TRBD1	few	TRBJ2-6	CASGGQASGANVLTF	TGTGCCAGCGGGGGACAGGCCTCTGGGGCCAACGTCCTGACTTTC
TRBV13	TRBD1	-	TRBJ2-5	CASSFGTGPLQETQYF	TGTGCCAGCAGCTTTGGGACAGGGCCCTTGCAAGAGACCCAGTACTTC
TRBV20-1	TRBD2	-	TRBJ2-7	CSASSGTSGSREQYF	TGCAGTGCTTCTTCCGGGACTAGCGGGAGTAGGGAGCAGTACTTC
TRBV28	TRBD1	-	TRBJ1-2	CASSTQGALGYGYTF	TGTGCCAGCAGTACACAGGGGGCGCTTGGCTATGGCTACACCTTC
TRBV10-3	-	few	TRBJ2-7	CAISEPQRYEQYF	TGTGCCATCAGTGAGCCCCAACGCTACGAGCAGTACTTC
TRBV6-2/TRBV6-3	-	-	TRBJ2-3	CASSWTVTTQYF	TGTGCCAGCAGTTGGACGGTGACTACGCAGTATTTT
TRBV6-1	TRBD2	few	TRBJ2-3	CASSEAGLVSTDTQYF	TGTGCCAGCAGTGAAGCGGGACTAGTCAGCACAGATACGCAGTATTTT
TRBV7-9	-	many	TRBJ2-5	CASRAEGQRGTQYF	TGTGCCAGCAGGGCGGAAGGACAAAGAGGGACCCAGTACTTC
TRBV7-8	-	-	TRBJ1-2	CASSPPAPYGYTF	TGTGCCAGCAGCCCCCCGGCCCCCTATGGCTACACCTTC
TRBV6-2/TRBV6-3	-	-	TRBJ1-1	CASGISEAFF	TGTGCCAGCGGGATCAGCGAAGCTTTCTTT
TRBV20-1	-	many	TRBJ2-1	CSARTDTWNDEQFF	TGCAGTGCTAGAACGGACACCTGGAATGATGAGCAGTTCTTC
TRBV27	-	few	TRBJ1-2	CASSSGLFGYTF	TGTGCCAGCAGTTCAGGTCTCTTTGGCTACACCTTC
TRBV7-9	TRBD1	few	TRBJ1-4	CASSFDRDRLEKLFF	TGTGCCAGCAGCTTCGACCGGGACAGGCTCGAAAAACTGTTTTTT
TRBV12-3/TRBV12-4	-	few	TRBJ1-1	CASSLLGDITEAFF	TGTGCCAGCAGTTTATTAGGGGATATAACTGAAGCTTTCTTT
TRBV12-3/TRBV12-4	-	few	TRBJ2-6	CASSSGPLGGANVLTF	TGTGCCAGCAGTTCGGGACCGTTAGGAGGGGCCAACGTCCTGACTTTC
TRBV5-1	-	few	TRBJ2-2	CASSLLQNTGELFF	TGCGCCAGCAGCTTGCTCCAGAACACCGGGGAGCTGTTTTTT
TRBV3-1	-	-	TRBJ1-1	CASSHTPGRSDTEAFF	TGTGCCAGCAGCCACACGCCGGGCAGATCTGACACTGAAGCTTTCTTT
TRBV20-1	-	many	TRBJ1-2	CSASRARYGYTF	TGCAGTGCTAGCAGAGCGCGCTATGGCTACACCTTC
TRBV7-2	TRBD1	few	TRBJ1-6	CASSLLQGDSPLHF	TGTGCCAGCAGCTTACTACAGGGGGATTCACCCCTCCACTTT
TRBV10-3	-	few	TRBJ2-7	CAISDTGSPSYEQYF	TGTGCCATCAGTGACACCGGGAGCCCCTCCTACGAGCAGTACTTC
TRBV19	-	-	TRBJ1-2	CASSGKRVYTF	TGTGCCAGTAGTGGCAAAAGGGTCTACACCTTC